These 3 T cell receptor beta chains were all obtained from the same sample, sequenced in a study of human T cells and chemical hapten exposure. Time point reported: healthy volunteer bleed at 6 weeks. Total RNA was isolated from whole blood that had not been fractionated. TCRdb independently ran MiXCR on the RACE reads; one entry per CDR3 protein. The sample records approximately 84,000 distinct CDR3 sequences, approximately 8.6% being singletons. Sequencing input: whole blood. The origin of the receptors is a male donor in good health. Some clones in this sample may be carry-over from other donors' samples.

This clonotype was counted between two and nine times. This chain links TRBV7-9 with TRBJ1-1, with D perhaps matching TRBD1 (6 bases). Germline assignment: CDR1 SEHNR and CDR2 FQNEAQ (reference sequence). The CDR3 totals 17 residues. V lost 2 bases and J 7 bases, leaving 23 bases between the germline ends. Here the CDR3 reads CASSLYPSLDRNGEAFF. The CDR3 DNA follows: TGTGCCAGCAGCTTATACCCGTCCCTCGACAGGAATGGTGAAGCTTTCTTT.

This clonotype was seen at least ten times. The CDR3 region is CASSLGTGETQYF. Written as DNA, the CDR3 is TGTGCCAGCAGCTTAGGGACGGGAGAGACCCAGTACTTC. V gene TRBV7-9 combines with J gene TRBJ2-5; D not resolved. Per the germline V gene, CDR1 is SEHNR and CDR2 is FQNEAQ (reference sequence). The CDR3 spans 13 residues. Deletions cut 1 base from V and 4 bases from J, with 7 bases between.

The chain joins TRBV7-2 to TRBJ1-5, with TRBD1 identical over 10 bases. The germline gives CDR1 SGHTA, CDR2 FQGNSA. The CDR3 spans 18 residues. V gave up 5 bases and J gave up 0 bases; unmatched junction bases: 10. CDR3 sequence reads: CASSPRDRGDYSNQPQHF. In DNA form, the CDR3 reads TGTGCCAGCAGCCCCCGGGACAGGGGCGATTATAGCAATCAGCCCCAGCATTTT.